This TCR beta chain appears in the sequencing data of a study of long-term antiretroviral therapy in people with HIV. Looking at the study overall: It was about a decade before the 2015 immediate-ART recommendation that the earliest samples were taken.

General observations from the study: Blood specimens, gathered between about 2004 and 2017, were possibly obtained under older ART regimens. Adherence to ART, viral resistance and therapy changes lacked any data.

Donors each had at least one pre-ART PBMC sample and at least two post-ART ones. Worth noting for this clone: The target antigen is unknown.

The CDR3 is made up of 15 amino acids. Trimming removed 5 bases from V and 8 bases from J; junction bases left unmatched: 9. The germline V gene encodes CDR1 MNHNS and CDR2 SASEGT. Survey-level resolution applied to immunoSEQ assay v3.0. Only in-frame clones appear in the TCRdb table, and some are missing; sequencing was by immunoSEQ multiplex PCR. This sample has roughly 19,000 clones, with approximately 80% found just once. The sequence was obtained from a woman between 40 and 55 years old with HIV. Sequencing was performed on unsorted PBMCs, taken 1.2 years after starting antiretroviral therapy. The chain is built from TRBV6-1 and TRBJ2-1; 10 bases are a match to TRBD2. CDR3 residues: CASSRLAGVKDEQFF. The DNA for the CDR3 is TGTGCCAGCAGTCGTCTAGCGGGAGTAAAGGATGAGCAGTTCTTC.